These T cell receptor beta chains were read from a single sample in a study of OX40 agonist ivuxolimab in advanced cancers. The assay was immunoSEQ multiplex PCR, and TCRdb's table has in-frame clones only and misses some. The sample carries around 88,000 clones, about 91% recorded once. Sequencing used CD4+ or CD8+ T cells sorted from blood, obtained in a trial of the OX40 agonist ivuxolimab. The receptor source for this set is an adult with an advanced solid tumor such as melanoma, head and neck, liver or kidney cancer. CDR3s include the opening cysteine and the closing phenylalanine or tryptophan. The order of the fields is J gene, V gene, clone size, CDR3 length, D gene, CDR3 protein, CDR3 DNA. D genes are given only for firm matches. Clone size is shown for a subset of rows, as once, few, many or a class of expanded clone.

TRBJ2-7	TRBV21-1	-	16	-	CASSKARQGDSYEQYF	TGTGCCAGCAGCAAAGCTCGCCAGGGAGACTCCTACGAGCAGTACTTC
TRBJ1-3	TRBV19	-	16	TRBD1	CASATQGLNSGNTIYF	TGTGCCAGCGCAACACAGGGGTTGAACTCTGGAAACACCATATATTTT
TRBJ1-1	TRBV5-4	-	16	TRBD1	CASSSGTGSHNTEAFF	TGTGCCAGCAGCTCCGGGACAGGATCACATAACACTGAAGCTTTCTTT
TRBJ2-3	TRBV6-6	-	15	TRBD1	CASSRRGQGTDTQYF	TGTGCCAGCAGTCGCCGAGGACAGGGGACAGATACGCAGTATTTT
TRBJ1-3	TRBV5-1	-	16	-	CASSEGPQAAGNTIYF	TGCGCCAGCAGCGAGGGACCGCAAGCTGCTGGAAACACCATATATTTT
TRBJ2-7	TRBV2	-	14	-	CASRLSTSLDEQYF	TGTGCCAGCAGGCTATCGACTAGTCTGGACGAGCAGTACTTC
TRBJ2-1	TRBV15	-	15	-	CATSRDRGLNNEQFF	TGTGCCACCAGCAGGGACAGAGGATTAAACAATGAGCAGTTCTTC
TRBJ2-5	TRBV5-4	-	14	-	CASSLANGQETQYF	TGTGCCAGCAGCTTGGCCAACGGCCAAGAGACCCAGTACTTC
TRBJ1-2	TRBV27	-	13	-	CASSLLGSFGYTF	TGTGCCAGCAGTTTATTAGGGTCTTTTGGCTACACCTTC
TRBJ2-3	TRBV5-1	-	15	TRBD2	CASSFSGGGTDTQYF	TGCGCCAGCAGCTTTAGCGGGGGGGGCACAGATACGCAGTATTTT
TRBJ2-7	TRBV7-3	-	15	TRBD2	CASSLGPAGAYEQYF	TGTGCCAGCAGCTTAGGGCCGGCGGGGGCCTACGAGCAGTACTTC
TRBJ2-5	TRBV9	-	14	-	CASSPGGPQETQYF	TGTGCCAGCAGTCCCGGAGGGCCCCAAGAGACCCAGTACTTC
TRBJ2-1	TRBV9	-	16	TRBD2	CASSVDASGSYNEQFF	TGTGCCAGCAGCGTAGATGCTAGCGGGAGCTACAATGAGCAGTTCTTC
TRBJ2-5	TRBV20-1	once	11	-	CSARDLQGQYF	TGCAGTGCTCGGGACCTTCAGGGCCAGTACTTC
TRBJ1-2	TRBV27	once	16	TRBD1	CASSFGLKGAPDGYTF	TGTGCCAGCAGTTTCGGGCTAAAGGGGGCACCGGATGGCTACACCTTC
TRBJ1-1	TRBV7-2	-	12	-	CASSHQYTEAFF	TGTGCCAGCAGCCATCAGTACACTGAAGCTTTCTTT
TRBJ2-1	TRBV2	-	16	-	CASRSPGGVGGNEQFF	TGTGCCAGCAGGTCCCCTGGGGGAGTAGGGGGCAATGAGCAGTTCTTC
TRBJ1-1	TRBV18	-	13	-	CASLTDMNTEAFF	TGTGCCAGCTTGACGGATATGAACACTGAAGCTTTCTTT
TRBJ2-7	TRBV6-5	-	16	TRBD2	CASSYIRAGASYEQYF	TGTGCCAGCAGTTACATTAGAGCGGGGGCCTCCTACGAGCAGTACTTC
TRBJ1-5	TRBV6-1	-	16	TRBD1	CASSGRTGVSNQPQHF	TGTGCCAGCAGTGGGCGGACAGGGGTCAGCAATCAGCCCCAGCATTTT
TRBJ2-7	TRBV6-1	-	12	-	CASSGTGHEQYF	TGTGCCAGCAGTGGGACCGGCCACGAGCAGTACTTC
TRBJ2-1	TRBV7-6	-	13	-	CASSSGPKTEQFF	TGTGCCAGCAGCTCCGGCCCAAAAACTGAGCAGTTCTTC
TRBJ1-6	TRBV5-1	-	15	TRBD1	CASSTRTGDGSPLHF	TGCGCCAGCAGCACAAGGACAGGGGACGGATCACCCCTCCACTTT
TRBJ2-1	TRBV10-3	-	16	TRBD2	CAISALAGSGYNEQFF	TGTGCCATCAGTGCCTTAGCGGGAAGCGGGTACAATGAGCAGTTCTTC
TRBJ1-1	TRBV6-1	-	13	-	CASREQGNTEAFF	TGTGCCAGCAGGGAACAGGGGAACACTGAAGCTTTCTTT
TRBJ2-5	TRBV7-2	-	16	TRBD2	CASSLVTSGAKETQYF	TGTGCCAGCAGCTTAGTGACTAGCGGGGCGAAAGAGACCCAGTACTTC
TRBJ2-3	TRBV4-2	-	16	TRBD2	CASSQASGGSTDTQYF	TGTGCCAGCAGCCAAGCTAGCGGAGGTAGCACAGATACGCAGTATTTT
TRBJ1-2	TRBV19	-	14	-	CASSGDGFFGGYTF	TGTGCCAGTTCTGGCGACGGCTTTTTCGGGGGCTACACCTTC
TRBJ2-7	TRBV5-8	-	16	TRBD2	CASSFHGTSGTYEQYF	TGTGCCAGCAGCTTTCACGGGACTAGCGGGACCTACGAGCAGTACTTC
TRBJ2-3	TRBV5-1	once	16	TRBD2	CASSPGGLAGADTQYF	TGCGCCAGCAGCCCGGGGGGGCTAGCGGGAGCGGATACGCAGTATTTT
TRBJ2-5	TRBV7-7	-	16	-	CASSLAHGQGQETQYF	TGTGCTAGCAGCTTAGCGCACGGGCAGGGTCAAGAGACCCAGTACTTC
TRBJ2-1	TRBV11-2	-	15	-	CASSLDLASRGEQFF	TGTGCCAGCAGCTTAGATCTGGCTTCTCGAGGGGAGCAGTTCTTC
TRBJ1-1	TRBV5-1	-	13	TRBD1	CASSWTGITEAFF	TGCGCCAGCAGCTGGACAGGGATCACTGAAGCTTTCTTT
TRBJ1-1	TRBV19	-	11	-	CASSMEAEAFF	TGTGCCAGTAGTATGGAAGCTGAAGCTTTCTTT
TRBJ2-3	TRBV18	-	15	-	CASSPWPGSTDTQYF	TGTGCCAGCTCACCCTGGCCGGGGAGCACAGATACGCAGTATTTT
TRBJ2-2	TRBV9	-	18	TRBD2	CASSVEVLAGWSTGELFF	TGTGCCAGCAGCGTAGAGGTTCTAGCGGGGTGGAGCACCGGGGAGCTGTTTTTT
TRBJ1-3	TRBV9	-	17	-	CASSVDPGQLTGNTIYF	TGTGCCAGCAGCGTAGATCCGGGACAACTAACGGGAAACACCATATATTTT
TRBJ2-2	TRBV5-1	-	13	-	CASSSGNTGELFF	TGCGCCAGCAGCTCCGGGAACACCGGGGAGCTGTTTTTT
TRBJ2-7	TRBV6-6	once	13	TRBD1	CASRRQGAYEQYF	TGTGCCAGCAGGCGACAGGGTGCCTACGAGCAGTACTTC
TRBJ1-2	TRBV6-5	-	15	-	CASSLRTDTEYGYTF	TGTGCCAGCAGCCTCCGGACAGACACGGAATATGGCTACACCTTC
TRBJ1-1	TRBV30	-	14	-	CAWWRIGMNTEAFF	TGTGCCTGGTGGAGGATTGGGATGAACACTGAAGCTTTCTTT
TRBJ1-1	TRBV6-5	once	12	TRBD1	CASSTGGTEAFF	TGTGCCAGCAGTACAGGGGGCACTGAAGCTTTCTTT
TRBJ2-1	TRBV5-4	-	16	TRBD2	CASSLGTSASYNEQFF	TGTGCCAGCAGCCTCGGGACTAGCGCCTCCTACAATGAGCAGTTCTTC
TRBJ1-1	TRBV27	-	14	TRBD1	CASSPSGRGQGAFF	TGTGCCAGCAGTCCCTCTGGGAGGGGGCAGGGTGCTTTCTTT
TRBJ1-1	TRBV6-5	-	13	-	CASSYSERARTFF	TGTGCCAGCAGTTATTCGGAAAGGGCACGGACTTTCTTT